The 19 T cell receptor beta chains below all came from one sample that was sequenced in a study of blood T cells in healthy people across ages (dated by TCRdb to the mid-2010s). The method was 5' RACE. The sequencer listed for this sample is Illumina HiSeq 2500. The second PCR ran for roughly 7 to 11 cycles and used a J-beta primer mix along with a sample-barcoded 5' primer. The public reads were run again by TCRdb, first through fastp at Q25 and then through MiXCR, and only productive beta chains were kept. One record per CDR3 amino acid sequence lists the most common genes and DNA. Here the sample has 1.5 million or so distinct CDR3 sequences; about 40% occur a single time. Roughly 8.2% of the sample comes from the top ten. Sequenced: blood. These receptors originate from a woman younger than 30 in good health.

This chain joins TRBV10-3 and TRBJ1-1, with unresolved D. V was shortened by 2 bases and J by 8 bases, with 21 bases between the two germline ends. Germline-derived CDR1 and CDR2 are ENHRY and SYGVKD. This CDR3 is 16 amino acids long. CDR3 nucleotide sequence: TGTGCCATCAGTGAGCAGTCGGACTCGAAATCCCCCGAAGCTTTCTTT. It specifies CAISEQSDSKSPEAFF.

This clonotype was seen a handful of times. The CDR3 DNA reads TGTGCCAGCAGTTCCCAGGTCTGGTACGAGCAGTACTTC. Its translation: CASSSQVWYEQYF. This rearrangement joins TRBV12-3 or TRBV12-4 to TRBJ2-7, with D hard to call. This CDR3 has 13 residues. The V gene lost 4 bases and the J gene lost 4 bases, with 11 bases spanning the gap.

The chain is built from TRBV6-6 and TRBJ1-6, with a possible D match to TRBD1 (6 bases). Per germline, CDR1 MNHNY and CDR2 SVGAGI (reference sequence). V lost 2 bases and J lost 10, with 6 bases in between. The CDR3 sequence is 12 residues long. The CDR3 loop is CASSYGGSPLHF. For the CDR3, the DNA is TGTGCCAGCAGTTACGGGGGCTCACCCCTCCACTTT.

The chain employs TRBV11-2 and TRBJ2-7; D is possibly TRBD2 (5 bases). The DNA end is more similar to TRBJ2-5, so the J call may be wrong. Germline CDR1 SGHAT, CDR2 FQNNGV. This CDR3 spans 16 amino acids. CDR3 sequence reads: CASSPLHGKDVETQYF. For the CDR3, the DNA is TGTGCCAGCAGCCCCCTGCACGGGAAAGACGTGGAGACCCAGTACTTC.

This clonotype was recorded a few times. The chain has TRBV20-1 and TRBJ2-6; D remains unclear. The germline gives CDR1 DFQATT, CDR2 SNEGSKA (reference sequence). Trimming cost V 3 bases and J 0 bases, with 6 bases left between them. The CDR3 runs 14 residues. The CDR3 region is CSASNPSGANVLTF. The DNA of the CDR3 is TGCAGTGCTAGCAACCCCTCTGGGGCCAACGTCCTGACTTTC.

The V gene is TRBV28, the J gene TRBJ2-7, with no clear D. The CDR3 sequence is 12 residues long. Looked up from germline, CDR1 is MDHEN and CDR2 is SYDVKM. Trimming left V 8 bases short and J 5 bases short, with 13 bases between. The CDR3 nucleotides read TGTGCCAGCGGCCGGGTGGGCGACGAGCAGTACTTC. Translated: CASGRVGDEQYF.

This chain joins TRBV3-1 and TRBJ2-5, with a tentative D call TRBD2 (6 bases). V was trimmed by 0 bases and J by 5 bases, leaving 13 bases between them. The germline gives CDR1 LGHDT, CDR2 YNNKEL (reference sequence). The CDR3 sequence is 15 residues long. Written as DNA, the CDR3 is TGTGCCAGCAGCCAAGATAGGGACTCCCCCGAGACCCAGTACTTC. This translates into CASSQDRDSPETQYF.

This chain links TRBV12-3 or TRBV12-4 with TRBJ2-5, with a weak D call TRBD2 (7 bases). V dropped 9 bases and J dropped 3 bases, with 20 bases sitting between them. CDR3 size: 15 residues. The CDR3 DNA follows: TGTGCCAGGGGGTCGGCGGGGGCCGTTAAAGAGACCCAGTACTTC. Protein sequence: CARGSAGAVKETQYF.

The chain recombines TRBV3-1 with TRBJ1-1, with a weak D call TRBD1 (5 bases). V was shortened by 3 bases and J by 5 bases, with 16 bases between the two germline ends. Germline V CDR1 and CDR2: LGHDT, YNNKEL (reference sequence). There are 15 residues in the CDR3. The CDR3 reads CASSQRGGRVTEAFF. DNA of the CDR3: TGTGCCAGCAGCCAGCGGGGCGGGAGGGTGACTGAAGCTTTCTTT.

This clonotype was counted between two and nine times. This chain joins TRBV29-1 and TRBJ1-2, with D possibly matching TRBD1 (6 bases). Looked up from germline, CDR1 is SQVTM and CDR2 is ANQGSEA. V gave up 5 bases and J gave up 2 bases, with 12 bases separating them. This CDR3 is 13 amino acids long. DNA of the CDR3: TGCAGCGTTTCGGCGGGGACAAACTATGGCTACACCTTC. Translated, it gives CSVSAGTNYGYTF.

V gene TRBV12-3 or TRBV12-4 combines with J gene TRBJ1-5, with D maybe TRBD1 (6 bases). The CDR3 extends over 13 amino acids. V was shortened by 6 bases and J by 5 bases, with 11 bases between the two germline ends. The CDR3 coding sequence is TGTGCCAGCAGGGGGGAGGGGGATCAGCCCCAGCATTTT. Amino acid sequence: CASRGEGDQPQHF.

This clonotype turned up a few times. This rearrangement joins TRBV2 to TRBJ2-4; no definite D call. Germline assignment: CDR1 SNHLY and CDR2 FYNNEI. The CDR3 consists of 15 residues. With 6 bases removed from V and 4 bases from J, the gap between germline ends came to 16 bases. CDR3 bases: TGTGCCAGCAGCCAAACGGCGACCCTAAAAAACATTCAGTACTTC. It translates to CASSQTATLKNIQYF.

This clonotype was seen a handful of times. This sequence joins TRBV29-1 and TRBJ2-2; TRBD1 is a possible D gene (5 bases). The CDR3 covers 13 residues. The V and J ends lost 3 bases and 5 bases respectively, with 10 bases between them. CDR1 is SQVTM and CDR2 is ANQGSEA in the germline V gene. The CDR3 is CSVEDTWTGELFF. DNA of the CDR3: TGCAGCGTTGAGGACACCTGGACCGGGGAGCTGTTTTTT.

This clonotype was picked up a small number of times. The rearrangement uses TRBV29-1 and TRBJ2-7; TRBD1 matches at 8 bases. The ends lost 7 bases at V and 2 bases at J; junction bases unmatched: 10. Germline V CDR1 and CDR2: SQVTM, ANQGSEA. This CDR3 is 14 amino acids long. The CDR3 reads CSAPPGTGAYEQYF. In nucleotides, the CDR3 is TGCAGCGCCCCCCCCGGGACAGGCGCCTACGAGCAGTACTTC.

The genes are TRBV27 and TRBJ2-1; 7 nucleotides match TRBD1. The CDR3 loop spans 14 amino acids. V lost 6 bases and J lost 6; bases outside the gene matches: 8. Germline values: CDR1 MNHEY, CDR2 SMNVEV (reference sequence). CDR3 sequence reads: CASSEGQWPNEQFF. DNA of the CDR3: TGTGCCAGCAGCGAGGGACAGTGGCCCAATGAGCAGTTCTTC.

In regard to this clonotype: A read error may account for a junction end that differs from germline. The rearrangement uses TRBV11-1 and TRBJ2-7; TRBD1 is a possible D gene (6 bases). Gene TRBJ2-4 matches the end of the DNA better, so the J call may be wrong. The CDR3 length is 15 residues. The V gene's germline CDR1 is SGHAT and CDR2 FQDESV (reference sequence). The CDR3 coding sequence is TGTCCCAGCAGCTTAGGGACACTAACCGAAAACATTCAGTACTTC. This translates into CPSSLGTLTENIQYF.

This CDR3 reads CASSGGVGEQFF. The CDR3 DNA reads TGTGCCAGCAGCGGGGGTGTTGGTGAGCAGTTCTTC. The V call is TRBV5-4, the J call TRBJ2-1, with D possibly being TRBD1 or TRBD2 (5 bases each). Germline CDR1 reads SGHNT; CDR2 reads YYREEE (reference sequence). This CDR3 has 12 residues. Trimming stripped 4 bases from V and 9 bases from J, with 11 bases between.

This clonotype has more than one count but fewer than ten. The rearrangement uses TRBV20-1 and TRBJ1-4; 7 bases are shared with TRBD1. Germline V CDR1 and CDR2: DFQATT, SNEGSKA (reference sequence). The ends lost 7 bases at V and 7 bases at J; junction bases unmatched: 15. The CDR3 contains 15 residues. CDR3 nucleotide sequence: TGCAGTGTCTCGGGGACAGACTTTAACGGTGAAAAACTGTTTTTT. It is translated as CSVSGTDFNGEKLFF.

The V call is TRBV24-1, the J call TRBJ2-1; 10 positions agree with TRBD1. Germline lookup yields CDR1 KGHDR and CDR2 SFDVKD. The V and J ends lost 5 bases and 7 bases, in that order; junction bases with no gene match: 7. The CDR3 is 15 residues long. CDR3 bases: TGTGCCACCAGTGGGTCGGACAGGGGGAGGAATGAGCAGTTCTTC. Translated: CATSGSDRGRNEQFF.